These T cell receptor beta chains were read from a single sample in a study of STAT5B mutations in CD4+ large granular lymphocyte leukemia. Generated by immunoSEQ multiplex PCR, the TCRdb table keeps only in-frame clones and is missing some. The sample shows 3,000 to 4,500 clones, about 85% of them seen only once. The sequenced material came from CD4+ T cells from blood buffy coats. These receptors all stem from a human donor in good health. Each CDR3 is given with its conserved first and last residue. The D gene is left open where the match is weak. Size is stated for part of the rows, as once, few or many counts, or as a class when the clone is expanded.

TRBV27	TRBJ2-1	-	TRBD1	TGTGCCAGCAGTACATCCGGGACAGGGGTACACAATGAGCAGTTCTTC	CASSTSGTGVHNEQFF
TRBV19	TRBJ2-7	few	-	TGTGCCAGTAGTCTAAAACGAAGCTCCTACGAGCAGTACTTC	CASSLKRSSYEQYF
TRBV19	TRBJ2-3	-	-	TGTGCCAGTAACGAATCACCCTGGAGGAGCACAGATACGCAGTATTTT	CASNESPWRSTDTQYF
TRBV27	TRBJ2-1	-	-	TGTGCCAGCAGTTTCGGGGGACCGACAATGTTCTTC	CASSFGGPTMFF
TRBV28	TRBJ2-1	-	-	TGTGCCAGCGGGCGGGGGCAGGTAGCTAATGAGCAGTTCTTC	CASGRGQVANEQFF
TRBV7-6	TRBJ2-3	-	-	TGTGCCAGCAGCTTAGAAGGCGGAGCCCGGGATACGCAGTATTTT	CASSLEGGARDTQYF
TRBV6-1	TRBJ2-1	few	TRBD2	TGTGCCAGCAGTGTTCTAGCGGGGGACTCCTACAATGAGCAGTTCTTC	CASSVLAGDSYNEQFF
TRBV6-5	TRBJ2-5	once	-	TGTGCCAGCAGTTCCCGGACTAACCTAAGGGAGACCCAGTACTTC	CASSSRTNLRETQYF
TRBV5-1	TRBJ2-4	-	TRBD1	TGCGCCAGCAGCTTCCAGGGGGCGGGAGCCAAAAACATTCAGTACTTC	CASSFQGAGAKNIQYF
TRBV7-9	TRBJ1-4	-	-	TGTGCCAGCAGCTTAGGGACACTGACTAATGAAAAACTGTTTTTT	CASSLGTLTNEKLFF
TRBV18	TRBJ2-5	-	-	TGTGCCAGCTCAACAAGGGGTAGGTCGGGGCAAGAGACCCAGTACTTC	CASSTRGRSGQETQYF
TRBV7-9	TRBJ2-3	once	-	TGTGCCAGCAGCTTAGATTTGCAGGGAAGCACAGATACGCAGTATTTT	CASSLDLQGSTDTQYF
TRBV5-5	TRBJ2-7	-	TRBD2	TGTGCCAGCAGCTGGGGACTAGGAGCCTACGAGCAGTACTTC	CASSWGLGAYEQYF
TRBV28	TRBJ1-1	-	TRBD1	TGTGCCAGCAGTCCCGCCTGGGACAGGCCGAACACTGAAGCTTTCTTT	CASSPAWDRPNTEAFF